This entry concerns a single T cell receptor beta chain. The source of the sample is a study of T-cell reconstitution after alpha-beta-depleted transplantation in children. Unique molecular identifiers were incorporated when the TCRbeta library was constructed. TCRdb analysed the PCR reads with MiXCR anew, one entry per CDR3 protein. This table holds 780,000 or so distinct CDR3 sequences, roughly 15% found once. There are 15 residues in the CDR3. The V end lost 4 bases, the J end lost 8 bases, and 20 bases lay between the germline ends. The material was PBMCs, mostly from graft donor cells, obtained 360 days after TCRalphabeta/CD19-depleted stem cell transplant. The chain links TRBV23-1 to TRBJ1-1; D uncertain. Being an ORF, TRBV23-1 has a function that is uncertain. The clonotype comes from a male patient between 5 and 17 years old who had a stem cell transplant for acute lymphoblastic leukemia, so the T cells may come from the graft donor. As DNA, the CDR3 is TGCGCCAGCAGTCGCAATGGACTCTTCGGCGACGAAGCTTTCTTT. Its protein is CASSRNGLFGDEAFF.